This TCR beta chain was observed in a study of breast tumors, draining lymph nodes, adjacent tissues. Findings of the study overall: Tumor TCR diversity was below lymph nodes but above nontumor tissue.

V lost 7 bases, J lost 4 bases, and 16 bases lay in between. Per the germline V gene, CDR1 is DFQATT and CDR2 is SNEGSKA (reference sequence). This CDR3 spans 13 amino acids. TCRdb passed the multiplex PCR reads through MiXCR, listing each CDR3 protein once. The repertoire consists of about 270,000 distinct CDR3 sequences, with about 30% occurring once and the leading ten covering under 1.2%. This clonotype occurred once. Its target is unknown. This may be a read error, as it is one base from a much larger clone. Axillary draining lymph nodes of breast cancer patients supplied the node samples. The receptor was isolated from a female donor with breast cancer. Some clones in this sample may be carry-over from other donors' samples. The chain links TRBV20-1 to TRBJ2-5; a weak D match, TRBD2 (5 bases). Source material: axillary lymph node tissue. This chain's CDR3 is CSVTLTRRETQYF. The CDR3 bases are TGCAGTGTTACCCTAACTAGAAGAGAGACCCAGTACTTC.